This T cell receptor (beta chain) was found in a study of PD-1 blockade in mismatch repair-deficient tumors (dated by TCRdb to the late 2010s). Turning to the overall study: The trial enrolled 65 to 100 consecutive patients with 12 to 13 mismatch repair-deficient cancer types between September 2013 and late 2016, all previously treated and progressing. Tumor-associated T cell clones in the peripheral blood of patients responding to PD-1 blockade were tracked using deep sequencing of TCR CDR3 regions. Overall study outcomes, separate from this receptor: After pembrolizumab, tumor-resident clones, which were often undetectable in blood before treatment, expanded rapidly and then contracted, generally ahead of radiologic responses.

For CDR1 and CDR2, the germline V gene lists MNHNS and SASEGT. The CDR3 runs 16 amino acids, cysteine and phenylalanine included. Of all the DNA, just the CDR3 is kept, 48 bases in frame from base 1. From V the trimming removes 2 bases and from J it removes 7 bases, while the gene matches leave 8 bases of the junction unaccounted for. With regard to this clone: Its antigen remains unidentified. Base qualities are missing; no much larger clone stands one base away.

Library generation was performed with the immunoSEQ multiplex PCR assay. The table comes from immuneACCESS by way of TCRdb, which keeps in-frame sequences with V and J called. Part of the clones is missing from these tables; in studies checked, under half for an unresolved V gene and the rest for unknown reasons. Across this sample there are roughly 120,000 clones, with more than 60% seen only once. Of the sample, less than 5.5% falls within the top ten clones. For every enrolled patient, mismatch repair deficiency was confirmed by either polymerase chain reaction or immunohistochemistry. A few patients who responded to pembrolizumab therapy underwent TCR sequencing. The phase II trial prospectively tested pembrolizumab PD-1 blockade in advanced mismatch repair-deficient cancers regardless of tissue of origin. Peripheral blood T cell samples were collected serially, before PD-1 blockade began and at several time points afterward. The timing of each blood sample was reported as weeks after the first dose of pembrolizumab.

This TCR was recovered from an adult with mismatch repair-deficient cancer. The source was peripheral blood, collected 60 weeks after starting pembrolizumab. Here the chain combines TRBV6-1 and TRBJ2-4, and TRBD1 matches 10 of the central bases. The bases are TGTGCCAGCAGTGAATCGCGACAGGGGGCCGGGAACATTCAGTACTTC. This encodes CASSESRQGAGNIQYF.